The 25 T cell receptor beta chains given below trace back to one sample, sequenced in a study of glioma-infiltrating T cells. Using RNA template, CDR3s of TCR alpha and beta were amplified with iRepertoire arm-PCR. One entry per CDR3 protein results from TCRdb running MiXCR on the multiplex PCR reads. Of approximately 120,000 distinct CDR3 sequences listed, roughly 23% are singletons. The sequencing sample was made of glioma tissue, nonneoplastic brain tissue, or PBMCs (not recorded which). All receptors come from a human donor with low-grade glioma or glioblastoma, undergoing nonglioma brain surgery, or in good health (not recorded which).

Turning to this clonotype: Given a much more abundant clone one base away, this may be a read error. The CDR3 sequence: CASSSGQVNNYEQYF. Here the CDR3 DNA reads TGTGCCAGCAGCTCCGGACAGGTTAACAACTACGAGCAGTACTTC. This chain connects TRBV7-2 to TRBJ2-7; 7 bases align to TRBD1. This CDR3 has 15 amino acids. V dropped 4 bases and J dropped 3; count of bases not matched to a gene: 9. Germline V lookup: CDR1 SGHTA, CDR2 FQGNSA.

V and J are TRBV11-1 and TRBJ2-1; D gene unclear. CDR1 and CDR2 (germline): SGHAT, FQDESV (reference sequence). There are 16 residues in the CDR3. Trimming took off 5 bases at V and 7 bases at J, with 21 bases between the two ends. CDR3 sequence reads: CASSRLVSTGLNEQFF. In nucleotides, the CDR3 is TGTGCCAGCAGCCGCTTAGTTTCAACTGGGTTGAATGAGCAGTTCTTC. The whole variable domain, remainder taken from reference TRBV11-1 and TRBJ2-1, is EAEVAQSPRYKITEKSQAVAFWCDPISGHATLYWYRQILGQGPELLVQFQDESVVDDSQLPKDRFSAERLKGVDSTLKIQPAELGDSAMYLCASSRLVSTGLNEQFFGPGTRLTVL.

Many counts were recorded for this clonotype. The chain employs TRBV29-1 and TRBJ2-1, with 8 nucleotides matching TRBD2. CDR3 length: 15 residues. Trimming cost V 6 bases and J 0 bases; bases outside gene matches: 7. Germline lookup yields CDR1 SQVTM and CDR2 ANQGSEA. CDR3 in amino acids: CSVRSGRSSYNEQFF. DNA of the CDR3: TGCAGCGTCAGAAGCGGGAGAAGCTCCTACAATGAGCAGTTCTTC.

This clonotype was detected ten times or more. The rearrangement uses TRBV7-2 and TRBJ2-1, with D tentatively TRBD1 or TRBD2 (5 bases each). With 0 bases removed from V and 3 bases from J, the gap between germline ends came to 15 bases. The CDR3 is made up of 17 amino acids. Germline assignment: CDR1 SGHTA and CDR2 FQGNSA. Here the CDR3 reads CASSLAVGRDLYNEQFF. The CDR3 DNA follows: TGTGCCAGCAGCTTAGCGGTGGGCAGGGACCTCTACAATGAGCAGTTCTTC.

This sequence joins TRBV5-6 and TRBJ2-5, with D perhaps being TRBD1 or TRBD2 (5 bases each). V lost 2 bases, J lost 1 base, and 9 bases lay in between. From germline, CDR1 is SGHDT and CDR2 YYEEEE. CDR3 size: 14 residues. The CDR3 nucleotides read TGTGCCAGCAGCTTTGTTGGGGGCCAAGAGACCCAGTACTTC. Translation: CASSFVGGQETQYF. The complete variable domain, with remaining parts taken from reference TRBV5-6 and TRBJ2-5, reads DAGVTQSPTHLIKTRGQQVTLRCSPKSGHDTVSWYQQALGQGPQFIFQYYEEEERQRGNFPDRFSGHQFPNYSSELNVNALLLGDSALYLCASSFVGGQETQYFGPGTRLLVL.

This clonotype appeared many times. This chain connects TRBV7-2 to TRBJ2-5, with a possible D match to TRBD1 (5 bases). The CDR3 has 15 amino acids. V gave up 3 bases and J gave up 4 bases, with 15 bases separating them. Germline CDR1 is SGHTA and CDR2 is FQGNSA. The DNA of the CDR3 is TGTGCCAGCAGCTTTTACGGCAAGGGGCGAGAGACCCAGTACTTC. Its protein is CASSFYGKGRETQYF.

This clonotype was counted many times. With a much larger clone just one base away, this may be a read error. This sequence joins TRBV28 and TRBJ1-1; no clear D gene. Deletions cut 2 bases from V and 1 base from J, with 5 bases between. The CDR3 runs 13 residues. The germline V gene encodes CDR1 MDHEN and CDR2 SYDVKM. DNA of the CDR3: TGTGCCAGCAGTTTACGGGAGAACACTGAAGCTTTCTTT. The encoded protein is CASSLRENTEAFF. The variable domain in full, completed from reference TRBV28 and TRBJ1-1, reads DVKVTQSSRYLVKRTGEKVFLECVQDMDHENMFWYRQDPGLGLRLIYFSYDVKMKEKGDIPEGYSVSREKKERFSLILESASTNQTSMYLCASSLRENTEAFFGQGTRLTVV.

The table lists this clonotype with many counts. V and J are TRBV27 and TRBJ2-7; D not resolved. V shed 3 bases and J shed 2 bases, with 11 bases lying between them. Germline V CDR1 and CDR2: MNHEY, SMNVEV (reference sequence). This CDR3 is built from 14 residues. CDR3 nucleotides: TGTGCCAGCAGTTTCGGAGACGGAGCCTACGAGCAGTACTTC. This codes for CASSFGDGAYEQYF.

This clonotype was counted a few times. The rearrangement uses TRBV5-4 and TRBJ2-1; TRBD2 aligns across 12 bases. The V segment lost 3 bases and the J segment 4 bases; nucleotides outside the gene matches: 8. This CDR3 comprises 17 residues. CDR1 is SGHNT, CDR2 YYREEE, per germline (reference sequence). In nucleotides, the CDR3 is TGTGCCAGCAGCTCCTCTAGACTAGCGGGAGTTTACAATGAGCAGTTCTTC. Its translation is CASSSSRLAGVYNEQFF.

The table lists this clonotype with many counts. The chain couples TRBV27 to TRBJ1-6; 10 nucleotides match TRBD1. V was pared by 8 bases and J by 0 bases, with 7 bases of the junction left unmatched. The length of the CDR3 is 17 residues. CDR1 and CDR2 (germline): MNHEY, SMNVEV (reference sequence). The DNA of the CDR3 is TGTGCCAGCGGGGGGACAGGGGATATCTCCTATAATTCACCCCTCCACTTT. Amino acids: CASGGTGDISYNSPLHF.

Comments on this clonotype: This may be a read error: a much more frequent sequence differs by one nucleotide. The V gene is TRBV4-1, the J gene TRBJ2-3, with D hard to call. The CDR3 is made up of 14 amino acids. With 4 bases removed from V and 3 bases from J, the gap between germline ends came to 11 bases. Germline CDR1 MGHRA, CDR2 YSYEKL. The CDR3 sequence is CASSRLGITDTQYF. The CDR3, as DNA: TGCGCCAGCAGCCGCCTTGGGATTACAGATACGCAGTATTTT.

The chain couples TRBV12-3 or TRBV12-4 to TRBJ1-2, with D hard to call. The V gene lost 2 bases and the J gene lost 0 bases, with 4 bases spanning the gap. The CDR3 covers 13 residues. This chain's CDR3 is CASSLIANYGYTF. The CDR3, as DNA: TGTGCCAGCAGTTTAATTGCTAACTATGGCTACACCTTC.

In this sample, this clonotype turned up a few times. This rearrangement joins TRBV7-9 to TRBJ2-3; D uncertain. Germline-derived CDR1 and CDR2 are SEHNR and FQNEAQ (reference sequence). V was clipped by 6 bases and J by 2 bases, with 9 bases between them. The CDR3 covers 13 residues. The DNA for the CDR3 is TGTGCCAGCAGTTCCTTCCTCACAGATACGCAGTATTTT. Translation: CASSSFLTDTQYF.

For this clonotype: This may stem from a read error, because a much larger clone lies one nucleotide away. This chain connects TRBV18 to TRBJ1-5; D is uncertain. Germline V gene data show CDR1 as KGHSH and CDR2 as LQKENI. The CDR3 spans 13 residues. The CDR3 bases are TGTGCCAGCTCATCCGATAGCAATCAGACCCAGCATTTT. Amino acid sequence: CASSSDSNQTQHF. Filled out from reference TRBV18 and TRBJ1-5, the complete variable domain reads NAGVMQNPRHLVRRRGQEARLRCSPMKGHSHVYWYRQLPEEGLKFMVYLQKENIIDESGMPKERFSAEFPKEGPSILRIQQVVRGDSAAYFCASSSDSNQTQHFGDGTRLSIL.

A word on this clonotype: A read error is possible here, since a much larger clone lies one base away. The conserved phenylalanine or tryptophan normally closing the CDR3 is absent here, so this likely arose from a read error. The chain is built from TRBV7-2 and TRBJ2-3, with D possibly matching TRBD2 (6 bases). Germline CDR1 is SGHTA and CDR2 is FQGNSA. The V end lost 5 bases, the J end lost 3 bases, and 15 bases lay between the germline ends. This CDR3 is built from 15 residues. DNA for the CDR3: TGTGCCAGCAGCCCCCGGGGAGGAGTGACAGATACGCAGTATTCT. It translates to CASSPRGGVTDTQYS.

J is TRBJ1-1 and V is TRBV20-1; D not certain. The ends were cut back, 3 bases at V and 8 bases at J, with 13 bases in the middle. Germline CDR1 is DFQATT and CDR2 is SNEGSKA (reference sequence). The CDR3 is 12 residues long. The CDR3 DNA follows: TGCAGTGCTAGGGGAAAGGTGGAAGAAGCTTTCTTT. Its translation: CSARGKVEEAFF.

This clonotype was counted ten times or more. This CDR3 reads CASKEGLNQPQHF. In nucleotides, the CDR3 is TGTGCCAGCAAGGAAGGGCTAAACCAGCCCCAGCATTTT. The V gene is TRBV28, the J gene TRBJ1-5; D call uncertain. The V end lost 7 bases, the J end lost 7 bases, and 14 bases lay between the germline ends. The CDR3 consists of 13 residues. Germline V gene lookup returns CDR1 MDHEN and CDR2 SYDVKM.

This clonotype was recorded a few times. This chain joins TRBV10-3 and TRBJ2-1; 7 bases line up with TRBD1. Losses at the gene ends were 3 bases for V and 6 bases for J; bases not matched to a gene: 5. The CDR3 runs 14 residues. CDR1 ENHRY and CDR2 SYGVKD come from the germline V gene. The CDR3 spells CAISDQQGRNEQFF. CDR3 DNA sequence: TGTGCCATCAGTGACCAACAGGGGCGCAATGAGCAGTTCTTC.

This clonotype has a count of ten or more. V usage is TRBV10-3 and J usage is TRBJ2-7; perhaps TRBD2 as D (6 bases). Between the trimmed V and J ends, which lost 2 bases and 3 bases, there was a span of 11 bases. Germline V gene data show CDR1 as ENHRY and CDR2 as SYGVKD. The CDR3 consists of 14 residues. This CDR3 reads CAISERGGGYEQYF. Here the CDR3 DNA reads TGTGCCATCAGTGAGAGGGGAGGCGGCTACGAGCAGTACTTC.

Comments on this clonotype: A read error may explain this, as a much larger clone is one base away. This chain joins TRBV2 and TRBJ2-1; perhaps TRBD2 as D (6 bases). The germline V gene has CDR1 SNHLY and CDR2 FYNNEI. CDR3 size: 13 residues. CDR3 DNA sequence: TGTGCCCGCAGTGAACTGGGGGACTATGAGCAGTTCTTC. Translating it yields CARSELGDYEQFF.

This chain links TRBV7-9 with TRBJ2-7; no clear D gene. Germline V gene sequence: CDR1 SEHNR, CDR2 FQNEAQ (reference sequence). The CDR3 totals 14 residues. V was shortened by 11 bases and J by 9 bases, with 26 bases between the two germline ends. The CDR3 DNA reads TGTGCCCGCCGCCAACCTAATTTTCCCCACGCGCAGTACTTC. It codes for CARRQPNFPHAQYF.

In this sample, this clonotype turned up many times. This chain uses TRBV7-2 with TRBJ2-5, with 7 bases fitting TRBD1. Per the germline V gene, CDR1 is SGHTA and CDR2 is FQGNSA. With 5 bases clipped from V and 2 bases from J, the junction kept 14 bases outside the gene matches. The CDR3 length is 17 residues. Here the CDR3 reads CASSLGRGPPVQETQYF. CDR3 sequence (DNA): TGTGCCAGCAGCCTAGGAAGGGGGCCGCCGGTTCAAGAGACCCAGTACTTC.

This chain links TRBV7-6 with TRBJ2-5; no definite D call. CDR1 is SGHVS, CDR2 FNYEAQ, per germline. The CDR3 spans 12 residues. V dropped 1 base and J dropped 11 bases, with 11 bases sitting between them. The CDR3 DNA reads TGTGCCAGCAGCTTAGAGGGAAATATTCAGTACTTC. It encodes CASSLEGNIQYF.

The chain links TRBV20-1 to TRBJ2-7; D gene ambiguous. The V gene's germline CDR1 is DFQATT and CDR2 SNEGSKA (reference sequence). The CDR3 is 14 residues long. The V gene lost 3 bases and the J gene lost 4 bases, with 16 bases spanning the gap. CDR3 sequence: CSARFRLNSYEQYF. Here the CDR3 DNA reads TGCAGTGCTAGGTTCCGGTTAAACTCTTACGAGCAGTACTTC.

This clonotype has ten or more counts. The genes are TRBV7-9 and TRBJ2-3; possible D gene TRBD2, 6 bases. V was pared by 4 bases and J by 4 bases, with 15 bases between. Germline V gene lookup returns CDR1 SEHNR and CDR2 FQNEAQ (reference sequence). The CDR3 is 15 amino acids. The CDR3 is CASSSGRPGADTQYF. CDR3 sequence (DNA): TGTGCCAGCAGCTCGGGTCGCCCGGGAGCAGATACGCAGTATTTT.